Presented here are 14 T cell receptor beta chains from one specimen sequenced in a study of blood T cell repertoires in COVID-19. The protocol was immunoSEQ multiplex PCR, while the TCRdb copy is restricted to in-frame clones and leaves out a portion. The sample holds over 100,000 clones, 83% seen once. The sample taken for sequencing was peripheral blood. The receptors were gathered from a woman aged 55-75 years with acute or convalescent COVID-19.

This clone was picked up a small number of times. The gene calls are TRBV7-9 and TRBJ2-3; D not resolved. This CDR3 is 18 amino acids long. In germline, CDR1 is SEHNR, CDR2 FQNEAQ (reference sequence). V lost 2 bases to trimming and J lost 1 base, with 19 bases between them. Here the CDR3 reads CASSLILAWSSGTDTQYF. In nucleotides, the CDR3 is TGTGCCAGCAGCTTAATCCTGGCGTGGAGCTCAGGCACAGATACGCAGTATTTT.

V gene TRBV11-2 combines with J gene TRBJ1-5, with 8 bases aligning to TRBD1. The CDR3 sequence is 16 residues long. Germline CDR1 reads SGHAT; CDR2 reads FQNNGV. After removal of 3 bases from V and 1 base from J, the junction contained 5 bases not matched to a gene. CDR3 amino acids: CASSFGQGGSNQPQHF. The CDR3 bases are TGTGCCAGCAGCTTCGGACAGGGCGGCAGCAATCAGCCCCAGCATTTT.

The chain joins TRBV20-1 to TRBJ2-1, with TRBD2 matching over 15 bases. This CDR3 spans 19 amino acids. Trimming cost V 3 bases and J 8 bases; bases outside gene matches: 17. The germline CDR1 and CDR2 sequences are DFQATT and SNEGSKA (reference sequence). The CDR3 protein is CSASNPGGLAGGPSDEQFF. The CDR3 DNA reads TGCAGTGCTAGTAATCCAGGGGGACTAGCGGGAGGCCCCTCGGATGAGCAGTTCTTC.

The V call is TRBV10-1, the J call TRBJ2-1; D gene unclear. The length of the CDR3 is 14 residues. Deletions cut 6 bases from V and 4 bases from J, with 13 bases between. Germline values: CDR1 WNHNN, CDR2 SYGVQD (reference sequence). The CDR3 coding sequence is TGCGCCAGCAGGGGCCCAGGTTCATACAATGAGCAGTTCTTC. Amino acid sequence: CASRGPGSYNEQFF.

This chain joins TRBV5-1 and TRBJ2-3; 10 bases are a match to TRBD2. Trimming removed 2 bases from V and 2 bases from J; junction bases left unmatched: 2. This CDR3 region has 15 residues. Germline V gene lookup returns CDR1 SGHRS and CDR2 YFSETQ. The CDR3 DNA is TGCGCCAGCAGCTTTAGCGGGGGGAACACAGATACGCAGTATTTT. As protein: CASSFSGGNTDTQYF.

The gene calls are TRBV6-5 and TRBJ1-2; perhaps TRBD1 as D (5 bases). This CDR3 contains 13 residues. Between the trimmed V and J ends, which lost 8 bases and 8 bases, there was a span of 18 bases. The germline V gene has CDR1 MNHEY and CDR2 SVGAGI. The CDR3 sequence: CASLREAGWGYTF. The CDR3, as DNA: TGTGCCAGCCTCAGGGAGGCAGGGTGGGGCTACACCTTC.

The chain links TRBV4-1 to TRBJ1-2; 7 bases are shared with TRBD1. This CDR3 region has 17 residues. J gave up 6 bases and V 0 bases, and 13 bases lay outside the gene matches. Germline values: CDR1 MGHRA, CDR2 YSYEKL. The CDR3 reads CASSQDRPTGSRNGYTF. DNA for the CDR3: TGCGCCAGCAGCCAAGATAGGCCGACAGGGTCTCGAAATGGCTACACCTTC.

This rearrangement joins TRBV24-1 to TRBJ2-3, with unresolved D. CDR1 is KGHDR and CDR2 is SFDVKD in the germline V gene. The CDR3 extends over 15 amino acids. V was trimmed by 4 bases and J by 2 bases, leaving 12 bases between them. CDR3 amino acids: CATSEGTDHTDTQYF. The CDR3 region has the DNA TGTGCCACCAGTGAAGGTACAGATCACACAGATACGCAGTATTTT.

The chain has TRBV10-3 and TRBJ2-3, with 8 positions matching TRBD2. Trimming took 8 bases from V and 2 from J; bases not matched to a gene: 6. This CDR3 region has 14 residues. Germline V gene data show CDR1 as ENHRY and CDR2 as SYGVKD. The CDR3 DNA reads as TGTGCCATCGCTCAGCGGGGGAACACAGATACGCAGTATTTT. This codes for CAIAQRGNTDTQYF.

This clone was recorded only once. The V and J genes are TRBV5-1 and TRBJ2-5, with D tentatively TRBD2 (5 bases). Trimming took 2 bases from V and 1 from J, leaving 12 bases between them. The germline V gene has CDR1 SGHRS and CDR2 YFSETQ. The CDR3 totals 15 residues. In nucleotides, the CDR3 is TGCGCCAGCAGCTTTAGCGTACAGTCCCAAGAGACCCAGTACTTC. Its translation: CASSFSVQSQETQYF.

DNA of the CDR3: TGTGCCAGCAGTACAGACGGCGGGGGGGGTTTCTATGTGTCACCCCTCCACTTT. It codes for CASSTDGGGGFYVSPLHF. The chain joins TRBV21-1 to TRBJ1-6. TRBV21-1 is a known pseudogene. The CDR3 spans 18 residues.

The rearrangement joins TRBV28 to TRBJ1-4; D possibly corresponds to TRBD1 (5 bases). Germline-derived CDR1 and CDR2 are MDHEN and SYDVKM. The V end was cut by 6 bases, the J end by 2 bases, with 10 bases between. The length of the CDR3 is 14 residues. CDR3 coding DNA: TGTGCCAGCAGGGGGGGTTCCACTAATGAAAAACTGTTTTTT. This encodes CASRGGSTNEKLFF.

The CDR3 is CASSLTTWYTGELFF. The CDR3, as DNA: TGTGCCAGCAGCTTGACTACTTGGTACACCGGGGAGCTGTTTTTT. The rearrangement links TRBV7-2 to TRBJ2-2; tentative D call: TRBD2 (5 bases). Germline CDR1 reads SGHTA; CDR2 reads FQGNSA. Trimming removed 3 bases at V and 3 bases at J, with 11 bases between. CDR3 length equals 15 residues.

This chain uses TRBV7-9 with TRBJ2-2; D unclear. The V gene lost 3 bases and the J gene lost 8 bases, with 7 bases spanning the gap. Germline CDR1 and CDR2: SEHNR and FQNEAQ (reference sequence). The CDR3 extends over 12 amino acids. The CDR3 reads CASSFRGGELFF. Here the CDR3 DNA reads TGTGCCAGCAGCTTCCGCGGTGGGGAGCTGTTTTTT.